The 5 T cell receptor beta chains reported below all come from one sample, sequenced in a study of T cell clonotyping in hematopoietic cell transplantation. Time point indicated: recipient sample about 28 days before transplant, after cytoreduction. Sequenced by immunoSEQ multiplex PCR; TCRdb stores in-frame clones only, minus some. The sample lists several thousand clones; roughly 87% were seen once. Source: peripheral blood mononuclear cells, taken before stem cell transplant. The receptors originated from a woman aged 55-69 years with acute myeloid leukemia. Some clones in this sample may be carry-over from other donors' samples.

V gene TRBV28 combines with J gene TRBJ2-7; 9 nucleotides line up with TRBD1. Germline V CDR1 and CDR2: MDHEN, SYDVKM. J lost 5 bases, V lost 6 bases, and 11 bases had no gene match. The CDR3 loop spans 15 amino acids. The CDR3 sequence: CASSISGTGYNEQYF. The CDR3 DNA follows: TGTGCCAGCAGCATCAGCGGGACAGGGTATAACGAGCAGTACTTC.

The gene calls are TRBV11-3 and TRBJ1-4, with D possibly TRBD1 on 5 matching bases. Germline assignment: CDR1 SGHNT and CDR2 YENEEA. Trimming pared 5 bases from V and 5 bases from J, leaving 15 bases between. This CDR3 has 15 residues. CDR3 protein: CASSAGTHRNEKLFF. In DNA form, the CDR3 reads TGTGCCAGCAGCGCGGGGACGCACCGAAATGAAAAACTGTTTTTT.

The chain has TRBV5-1 and TRBJ1-1, with 9 bases fitting TRBD1. The length of the CDR3 is 15 residues. Unmatched junction bases numbered 5, after V lost 4 bases and J lost 1 base. Germline lookup yields CDR1 SGHRS and CDR2 YFSETQ. The CDR3: CASSPRTGENTEAFF. For the CDR3, the DNA is TGCGCCAGCAGCCCCCGGACAGGGGAGAACACTGAAGCTTTCTTT.

This chain links TRBV4-3 with TRBJ2-3; 11 bases align to TRBD2. The germline gives CDR1 LGHNA, CDR2 YSLEER. Trimming cost V 4 bases and J 5 bases; bases outside gene matches: 5. The CDR3 consists of 15 residues. CDR3 loop: CASSPLAGEGDTQYF. The CDR3 region has the DNA TGCGCCAGCAGCCCACTAGCGGGAGAGGGAGATACGCAGTATTTT.

This clone was detected once. The rearrangement uses TRBV2 and TRBJ2-3; D ambiguous. CDR3 length: 11 residues. In germline, CDR1 is SNHLY, CDR2 FYNNEI. V was shortened by 8 bases and J by 5 bases, with 8 bases between the two germline ends. The CDR3 DNA is TGTGCCAGCTTGTTGGGAGATACGCAGTATTTT. Its protein is CASLLGDTQYF.